This T cell receptor (beta chain) originates from a study of response to subunit inactivated influenza vaccine. Germline CDR1 and CDR2: LNHNV and YYDKDF (reference sequence). This CDR3 comprises 13 residues. V was pared by 7 bases and J by 7 bases, with 16 bases between. Study-wide findings and caveats: Few additional T cells are recruited per seasonal influenza vaccination, authors suggested.

This clonotype was detected only a few times. Its antigen is still unknown. MiXCR was run by TCRdb on the RT-PCR reads, yielding one entry per CDR3 protein. Of 530,000 or so distinct CDR3 sequences listed, 12% are singletons. The rearrangement uses TRBV15 and TRBJ2-5; tentative D call: TRBD2 (7 bases). Here the sequenced sample was PBMCs from blood, taken on the day of vaccination. The origin of this receptor is a man aged 50 to 60 who received an inactivated influenza vaccine. The CDR3 loop is CATTGGGTGTQYF. The CDR3, as DNA: TGTGCCACCACGGGGGGCGGAACGGGGACCCAGTACTTC.